The source of this T cell receptor (beta chain) is a study of blood T cell repertoires in COVID-19. This CDR3 comprises 14 residues. V was shortened by 2 bases and J by 2 bases, with 8 bases between the two germline ends. From germline, CDR1 is SGHTA and CDR2 FQGTGA. Assignments of participants to cohorts depended upon their own reported clinical history. TCRdb's copy holds only in-frame clones and misses some; the assay was immunoSEQ multiplex PCR. Among about 330,000 clones listed, about 90% were seen once. About this clone: This specimen includes other DNA sequences encoding the same CDR3.

This receptor was obtained from a young man who had recovered from COVID-19. The chain is built from TRBV7-3 and TRBJ2-3, with D hard to call. Sequencing input: PBMCs or T cells enriched from blood (not recorded which). The CDR3 reads CASSLRGLTDTQYF. The DNA for the CDR3 is TGTGCCAGCAGCTTACGAGGCCTCACAGATACGCAGTATTTT.